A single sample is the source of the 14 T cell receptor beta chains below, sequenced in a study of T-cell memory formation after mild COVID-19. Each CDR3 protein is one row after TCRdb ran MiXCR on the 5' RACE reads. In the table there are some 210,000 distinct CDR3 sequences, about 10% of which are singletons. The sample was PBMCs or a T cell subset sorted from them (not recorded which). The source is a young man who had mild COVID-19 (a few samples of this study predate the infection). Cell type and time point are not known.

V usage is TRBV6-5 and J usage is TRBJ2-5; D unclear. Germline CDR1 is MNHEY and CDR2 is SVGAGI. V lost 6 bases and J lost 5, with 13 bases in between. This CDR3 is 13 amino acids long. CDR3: CASRADGRETQYF. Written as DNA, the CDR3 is TGTGCCAGCAGAGCAGACGGACGGGAGACCCAGTACTTC.

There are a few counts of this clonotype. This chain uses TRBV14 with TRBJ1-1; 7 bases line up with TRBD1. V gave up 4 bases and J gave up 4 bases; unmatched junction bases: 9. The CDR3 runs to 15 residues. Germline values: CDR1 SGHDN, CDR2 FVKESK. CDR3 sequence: CASSPWDSIPTEAFF. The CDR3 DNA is TGTGCCAGCAGCCCCTGGGACAGTATCCCCACTGAAGCTTTCTTT.

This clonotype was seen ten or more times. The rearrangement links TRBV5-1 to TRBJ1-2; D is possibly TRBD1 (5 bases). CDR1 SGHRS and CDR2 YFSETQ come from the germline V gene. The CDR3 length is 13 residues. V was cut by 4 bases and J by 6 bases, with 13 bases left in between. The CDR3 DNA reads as TGCGCCAGCAGCGAAGGGACCGCAGATGGCTACACCTTC. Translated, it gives CASSEGTADGYTF.

The CDR3 region is CSARGGQGYSPLHF. The CDR3 nucleotides read TGCAGTGCTAGAGGGGGACAGGGATATTCACCCCTCCACTTT. J is TRBJ1-6 and V is TRBV20-1; 9 bases match TRBD1. Germline CDR1 and CDR2: DFQATT and SNEGSKA (reference sequence). The junction had 3 bases not matched to a gene; V was cut back by 1 base and J by 8 bases. This CDR3 contains 14 residues.

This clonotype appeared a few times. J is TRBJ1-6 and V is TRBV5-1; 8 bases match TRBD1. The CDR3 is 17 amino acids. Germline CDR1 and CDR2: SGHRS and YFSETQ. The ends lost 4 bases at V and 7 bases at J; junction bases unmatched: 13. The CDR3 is CASSPGDRGWGNSPLHF. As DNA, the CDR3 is TGCGCCAGCAGCCCGGGCGACAGGGGTTGGGGGAATTCACCCCTCCACTTT.

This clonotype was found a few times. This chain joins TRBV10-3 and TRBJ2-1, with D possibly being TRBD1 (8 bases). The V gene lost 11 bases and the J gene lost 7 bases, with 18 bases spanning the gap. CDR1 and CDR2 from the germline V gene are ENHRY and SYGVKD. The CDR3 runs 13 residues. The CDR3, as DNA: TGTGCCTTAACGGACAGGGAGGGGAATGAGCAGTTCTTC. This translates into CALTDREGNEQFF.

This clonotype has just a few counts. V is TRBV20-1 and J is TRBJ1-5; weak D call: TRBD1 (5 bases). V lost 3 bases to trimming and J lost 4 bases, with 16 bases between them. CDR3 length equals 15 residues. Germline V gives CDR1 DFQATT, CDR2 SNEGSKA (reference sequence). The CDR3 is CSASYGGLKNQPQHF. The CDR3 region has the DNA TGCAGTGCTAGTTATGGGGGATTGAAGAATCAGCCCCAGCATTTT.

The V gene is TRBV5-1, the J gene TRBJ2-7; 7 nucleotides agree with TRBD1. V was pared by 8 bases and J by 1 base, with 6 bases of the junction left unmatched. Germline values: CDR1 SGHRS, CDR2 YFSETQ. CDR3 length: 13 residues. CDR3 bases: TGCGCCAGTGGGGCGACAGGGTCCTACGAGCAGTACTTC. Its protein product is CASGATGSYEQYF.

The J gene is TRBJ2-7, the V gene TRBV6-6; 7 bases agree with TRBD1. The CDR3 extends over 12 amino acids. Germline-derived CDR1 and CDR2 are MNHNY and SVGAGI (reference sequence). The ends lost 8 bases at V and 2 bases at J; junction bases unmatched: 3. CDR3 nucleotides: TGTGCCAGCGGGGACAGCGCCTACGAGCAGTACGTC. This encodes CASGDSAYEQYV.

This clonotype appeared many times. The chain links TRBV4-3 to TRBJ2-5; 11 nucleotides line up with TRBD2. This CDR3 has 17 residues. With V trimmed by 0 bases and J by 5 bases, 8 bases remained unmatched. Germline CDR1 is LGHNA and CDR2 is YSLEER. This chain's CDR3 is CASSQDMASGGWETQYF. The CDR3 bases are TGCGCCAGCAGCCAAGATATGGCTAGCGGGGGGTGGGAGACCCAGTACTTC.

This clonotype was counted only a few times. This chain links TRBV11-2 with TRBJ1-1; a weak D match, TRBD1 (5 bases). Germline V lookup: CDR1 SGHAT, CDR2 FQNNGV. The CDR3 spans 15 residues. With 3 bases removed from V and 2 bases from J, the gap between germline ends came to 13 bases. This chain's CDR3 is CASSFAREVNTEAFF. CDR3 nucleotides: TGTGCCAGCAGCTTCGCCAGGGAGGTAAACACTGAAGCTTTCTTT.

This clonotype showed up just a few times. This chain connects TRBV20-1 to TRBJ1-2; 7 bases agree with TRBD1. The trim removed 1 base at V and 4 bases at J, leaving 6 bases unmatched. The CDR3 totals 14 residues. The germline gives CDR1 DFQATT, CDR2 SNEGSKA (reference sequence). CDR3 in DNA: TGCAGTGCTAGAGTGATGGACAGGTCCTATGGCTACACCTTC. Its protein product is CSARVMDRSYGYTF.

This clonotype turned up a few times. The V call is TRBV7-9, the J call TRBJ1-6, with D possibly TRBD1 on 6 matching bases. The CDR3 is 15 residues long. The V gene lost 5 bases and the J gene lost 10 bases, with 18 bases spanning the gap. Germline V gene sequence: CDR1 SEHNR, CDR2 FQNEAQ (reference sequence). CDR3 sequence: CASSPGDSGWSPLHF. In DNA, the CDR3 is TGTGCCAGCAGCCCAGGGGACTCCGGCTGGTCACCCCTCCACTTT.

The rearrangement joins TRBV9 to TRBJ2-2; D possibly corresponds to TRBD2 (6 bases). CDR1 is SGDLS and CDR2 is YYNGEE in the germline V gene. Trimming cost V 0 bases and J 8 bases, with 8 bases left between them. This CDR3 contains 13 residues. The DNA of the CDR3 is TGTGCCAGCAGCGTAGCGGGGGTAGGGGAGCTGTTTTTT. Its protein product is CASSVAGVGELFF.